The 14 T cell receptor beta chains below all came from one sample that was sequenced in a study of Ad26.COV2.S vaccination and SARS-CoV-2 variants. Libraries were prepared by immunoSEQ multiplex PCR; TCRdb keeps only in-frame clonotypes and omits some of them. The sample shows about 440,000 clones, 90% of them seen only once. Sample treatment: about 20 received Ad26.COV2.S at low or high dose, single or two shots; 5 received placebo; per-sample allocation not given. The investigators took samples on day 63 after the first vaccine or placebo injection. Here the sequenced sample was peripheral blood, taken in a trial of Ad26.COV2.S vaccine versus placebo. These TCRs come from a person between 18 and 65 years old who received the Ad26.COV2.S COVID-19 vaccine or a placebo.

The chain links TRBV18 to TRBJ1-1; D ambiguous. This CDR3 has 14 amino acids. Trimming removed 2 bases from V and 2 bases from J, with 9 bases in between. Per the germline V gene, CDR1 is KGHSH and CDR2 is LQKENI. The CDR3 nucleotides read TGTGCCAGCTCACCAAGCGCAGGTAACACTGAAGCTTTCTTT. This sequence encodes CASSPSAGNTEAFF. Full variable domain (rest looked up from reference TRBV18 and TRBJ1-1): NAGVMQNPRHLVRRRGQEARLRCSPMKGHSHVYWYRQLPEEGLKFMVYLQKENIIDESGMPKERFSAEFPKEGPSILRIQQVVRGDSAAYFCASSPSAGNTEAFFGQGTRLTVV.

The rearrangement links TRBV7-9 to TRBJ2-7, with 7 bases identical to TRBD2. Unmatched junction bases numbered 7, after V lost 2 bases and J lost 3 bases. The V gene's germline CDR1 is SEHNR and CDR2 FQNEAQ (reference sequence). CDR3 length: 15 residues. CDR3 nucleotide sequence: TGTGCCAGCAGCTTAAAGGGCGGGAGCTACTACGAGCAGTACTTC. Amino acid sequence: CASSLKGGSYYEQYF. The complete variable domain, with remaining parts taken from reference TRBV7-9 and TRBJ2-7, reads DTGVSQNPRHKITKRGQNVTFRCDPISEHNRLYWYRQTLGQGPEFLTYFQNEAQLEKSRLLSDRFSAERPKGSFSTLEIQRTEQGDSAMYLCASSLKGGSYYEQYFGPGTRLTVT.

J is TRBJ1-6 and V is TRBV10-3; 7 nucleotides match TRBD1. The CDR3 sequence is 15 residues long. Germline CDR1 is ENHRY and CDR2 is SYGVKD. The trim removed 4 bases at V and 3 bases at J, leaving 3 bases unmatched. CDR3 in DNA: TGTGCCATCAGTGGACAGGGCCTCTATAATTCACCCCTCCACTTT. Its translation: CAISGQGLYNSPLHF.

This chain links TRBV2 with TRBJ2-3; 9 positions agree with TRBD2. CDR1 SNHLY and CDR2 FYNNEI come from the germline V gene. The CDR3 consists of 16 residues. V lost 4 bases to trimming and J lost 6 bases; unmatched junction nucleotides: 11. The DNA of the CDR3 is TGTGCCAGCAGTGGTGGGGACCTAGCGGGAAGTGATACGCAGTATTTT. Translated: CASSGGDLAGSDTQYF.

This clone appeared once. The V and J genes are TRBV5-4 and TRBJ2-1, with 14 bases lining up with TRBD2. V lost 4 bases and J lost 8; bases outside the gene matches: 14. CDR1 and CDR2 from the germline V gene are SGHNT and YYREEE (reference sequence). The CDR3 length is 18 residues. The DNA for the CDR3 is TGTGCCAGCAGCCCAGACGCCGGGACTAGCGGGAGAACCCATGAGCAGTTCTTC. Translation: CASSPDAGTSGRTHEQFF.

The genes are TRBV11-3 and TRBJ2-3; 7 positions agree with TRBD2. CDR1 and CDR2 from the germline V gene are SGHNT and YENEEA. After removal of 6 bases from V and 8 bases from J, the junction contained 11 bases not matched to a gene. This CDR3 contains 14 residues. The DNA of the CDR3 is TGTGCCAGCAGAGGGAGGGGAGGAGGGAGTACGCAGTATTTT. Its translation is CASRGRGGGSTQYF.

This sequence joins TRBV6-4 and TRBJ2-5; the match to TRBD1 covers 7 bases. J lost 5 bases, V lost 2 bases, and 8 bases had no gene match. The germline V gene has CDR1 MRHNA and CDR2 SNTAGT. This CDR3 is built from 15 residues. The DNA for the CDR3 is TGTGCCAGCAGTGACCAGGCAGGGGGACAGGAGACCCAGTACTTC. This sequence encodes CASSDQAGGQETQYF.

The genes are TRBV5-1 and TRBJ1-1; perhaps TRBD1 as D (5 bases). The germline gives CDR1 SGHRS, CDR2 YFSETQ. This CDR3 is built from 12 residues. Trimming took 6 bases from V and 4 from J, leaving 10 bases between them. Written as DNA, the CDR3 is TGCGCCAGCACAGGGTTGGGCACTGAAGCTTTCTTT. Its protein is CASTGLGTEAFF. Full variable domain (outside the CDR3, taken from reference TRBV5-1 and TRBJ1-1): KAGVTQTPRYLIKTRGQQVTLSCSPISGHRSVSWYQQTPGQGLQFLFEYFSETQRNKGNFPGRFSGRQFSNSRSEMNVSTLELGDSALYLCASTGLGTEAFFGQGTRLTVV.

This chain connects TRBV5-8 to TRBJ2-7; D remains unclear. V lost 0 bases and J 1 base, leaving 11 bases between the germline ends. The CDR3 sequence is 15 residues long. Germline V gene sequence: CDR1 SGHTS, CDR2 YDEGEE. CDR3 sequence: CASSLGAVVSYEQYF. The CDR3 DNA reads as TGTGCCAGCAGCTTGGGTGCAGTTGTATCCTACGAGCAGTACTTC.

The chain combines TRBV2 with TRBJ2-4; D unresolved. Germline lookup yields CDR1 SNHLY and CDR2 FYNNEI. The ends were cut back, 2 bases at V and 0 bases at J, with 8 bases in the middle. CDR3 size: 15 residues. The CDR3 DNA is TGTGCCAGCAGTGAAACGGCTAGAGCCAAAAACATTCAGTACTTC. Translation gives CASSETARAKNIQYF. Variable domain in full (rest from reference TRBV2 and TRBJ2-4): EPEVTQTPSHQVTQMGQEVILRCVPISNHLYFYWYRQILGQKVEFLVSFYNNEISEKSEIFDDQFSVERPDGSNFTLKIRSTKLEDSAMYFCASSETARAKNIQYFGAGTRLSVL.

This clone showed up just once. This CDR3 reads CASSQVGPLSGSYEQFF. Written as DNA, the CDR3 is TGCGCCAGCAGCCAAGTAGGTCCGCTTAGCGGGAGTTATGAGCAGTTCTTC. V is TRBV4-3 and J is TRBJ2-1, with 9 bases that match TRBD2. The germline gives CDR1 LGHNA, CDR2 YSLEER. CDR3 length: 17 residues. Trimming took 1 base from V and 8 from J; bases not matched to a gene: 12.

This chain connects TRBV5-1 to TRBJ1-1, with TRBD1 identical over 8 bases. J lost 7 bases, V lost 1 base, and 9 bases had no gene match. The CDR3 runs 15 residues. The germline gives CDR1 SGHRS, CDR2 YFSETQ. In DNA form, the CDR3 reads TGCGCCAGCAGCTTGTGGACAGGGAAGGAAGGTGAAGCTTTCTTT. It specifies CASSLWTGKEGEAFF.

The CDR3 DNA reads TGTGCCAGCAGTTACTCTCCCCTAGCGGGAGGGCCTTACGAGCAGTACTTC. This sequence encodes CASSYSPLAGGPYEQYF. V is TRBV6-2 or TRBV6-3 and J is TRBJ2-7, with 12 bases matching TRBD2. CDR3 length: 17 residues. Germline CDR1 is MNHEY and CDR2 is SVGEGT. Unmatched junction bases numbered 7, after V lost 0 bases and J lost 4 bases.

The CDR3 DNA sequence: TGTGCCAGCAGTGCGGCCACCGGGGACCCTCGGGAGACCCAGTACTTC. Its translation is CASSAATGDPRETQYF. V is TRBV2 and J is TRBJ2-5; either TRBD1 or TRBD2 may supply D (5 bases each). Trimming removed 4 bases at V and 5 bases at J, with 20 bases between. This CDR3 spans 16 amino acids. Germline CDR1 is SNHLY and CDR2 is FYNNEI. Filled out from reference TRBV2 and TRBJ2-5, the complete variable domain reads EPEVTQTPSHQVTQMGQEVILRCVPISNHLYFYWYRQILGQKVEFLVSFYNNEISEKSEIFDDQFSVERPDGSNFTLKIRSTKLEDSAMYFCASSAATGDPRETQYFGPGTRLLVL.